These 2 T cell receptor beta chains were all obtained from the same sample, sequenced in a study of PD-1 blockade in classical Hodgkin lymphoma (dated by TCRdb to 2020 to 2021). Preparation of the library involved the immunoSEQ multiplex PCR assay. TCRdb re-hosts the immuneACCESS table, in-frame sequences only. Its copies lack some clones; in the studies checked, an unresolved V gene accounts for under half of them, and the cause for the rest is not known. This sample has about 20,000 clones in its table, and about 80% of those were observed once. The biggest ten clones account for 7.3% of the sample. Read against the paper, the sample's time point label means: cycle 4 day 1 (C4D1), after 6 weeks of nivolumab. Every trial patient had relapsed after autologous stem cell transplantation, and cohorts A, B and C differed in prior brentuximab vedotin exposure. Magnetic negative selection with a Miltenyi CD8+ T cell isolation kit was used to purify CD8+ T cells from thawed PBMCs.

The sequences come from CD8+ T cells from blood, collected before the fourth cycle of nivolumab. These receptor sequences come from a human donor with classical Hodgkin lymphoma.

The gene calls are TRBV27 and TRBJ1-4; 11 bases match TRBD1. CDR3 length equals 14 residues. The germline V gene has CDR1 MNHEY and CDR2 SMNVEV (reference sequence). Unmatched junction bases numbered 2, after V lost 4 bases and J lost 7 bases. The CDR3: CASSSGTGGEKLFF. For the CDR3, the DNA is TGTGCCAGCAGTTCCGGGACAGGGGGTGAAAAACTGTTTTTT.

The rearrangement uses TRBV5-6 and TRBJ1-2; D remains ambiguous. Trimming removed 1 base from V and 4 bases from J, with 17 bases in between. The CDR3 runs to 16 residues. Germline CDR1 is SGHDT and CDR2 is YYEEEE. The CDR3, as DNA: TGTGCCAGCAGCTTGCATGGTTCGACCCTATTCTATGGCTACACCTTC. Its translation: CASSLHGSTLFYGYTF. The full variable domain, with the rest looked up from reference TRBV5-6 and TRBJ1-2, is DAGVTQSPTHLIKTRGQQVTLRCSPKSGHDTVSWYQQALGQGPQFIFQYYEEEERQRGNFPDRFSGHQFPNYSSELNVNALLLGDSALYLCASSLHGSTLFYGYTFGSGTRLTVV.